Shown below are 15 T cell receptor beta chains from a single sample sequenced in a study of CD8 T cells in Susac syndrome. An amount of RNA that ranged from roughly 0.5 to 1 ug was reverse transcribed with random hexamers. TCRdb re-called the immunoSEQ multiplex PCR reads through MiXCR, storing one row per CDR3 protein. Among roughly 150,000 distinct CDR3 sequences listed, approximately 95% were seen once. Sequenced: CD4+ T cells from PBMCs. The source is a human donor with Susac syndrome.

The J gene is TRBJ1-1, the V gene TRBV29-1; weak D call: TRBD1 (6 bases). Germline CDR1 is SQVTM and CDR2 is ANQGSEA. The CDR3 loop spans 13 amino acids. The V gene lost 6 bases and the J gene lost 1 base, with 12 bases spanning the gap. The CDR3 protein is CSVPDRQNTEAFF. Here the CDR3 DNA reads TGCAGCGTCCCCGACAGGCAGAACACTGAAGCTTTCTTT.

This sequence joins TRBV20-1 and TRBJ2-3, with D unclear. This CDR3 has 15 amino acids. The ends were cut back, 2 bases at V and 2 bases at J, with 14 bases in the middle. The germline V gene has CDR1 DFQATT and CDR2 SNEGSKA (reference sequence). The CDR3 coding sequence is TGCAGTGCTAGATCCTTCTTTGGGGACACAGATACGCAGTATTTT. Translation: CSARSFFGDTDTQYF.

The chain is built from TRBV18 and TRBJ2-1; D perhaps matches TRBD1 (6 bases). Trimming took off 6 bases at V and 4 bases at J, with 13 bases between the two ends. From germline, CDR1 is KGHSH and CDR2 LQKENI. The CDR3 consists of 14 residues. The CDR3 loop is CASSPEQGYNEQFF. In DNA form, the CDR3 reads TGTGCCAGCTCCCCAGAACAGGGATACAATGAGCAGTTCTTC.

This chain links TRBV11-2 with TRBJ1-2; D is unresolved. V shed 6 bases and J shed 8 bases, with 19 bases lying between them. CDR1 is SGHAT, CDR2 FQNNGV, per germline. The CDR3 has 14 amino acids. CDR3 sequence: CASSFDTSSGGYTF. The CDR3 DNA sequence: TGTGCCAGCAGTTTTGATACTTCCTCGGGGGGCTACACCTTC.

The CDR3, as DNA: TGTGCCAGCAGCTTAGGGGACAGGGATGGAGAGACCCAGTACTTC. This sequence encodes CASSLGDRDGETQYF. This chain connects TRBV7-9 to TRBJ2-5; TRBD1 agrees at 9 bases. CDR3 length equals 15 residues. Per germline, CDR1 SEHNR and CDR2 FQNEAQ (reference sequence). Losses at the gene ends were 1 base for V and 4 bases for J; bases not matched to a gene: 4.

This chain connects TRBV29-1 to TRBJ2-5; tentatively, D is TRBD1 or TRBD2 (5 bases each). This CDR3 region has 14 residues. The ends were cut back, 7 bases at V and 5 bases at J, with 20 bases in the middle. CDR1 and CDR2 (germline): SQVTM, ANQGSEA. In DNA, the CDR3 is TGCAGCGCCGCCGGGACCTACTCTTCGGAGACCCAGTACTTC. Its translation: CSAAGTYSSETQYF.

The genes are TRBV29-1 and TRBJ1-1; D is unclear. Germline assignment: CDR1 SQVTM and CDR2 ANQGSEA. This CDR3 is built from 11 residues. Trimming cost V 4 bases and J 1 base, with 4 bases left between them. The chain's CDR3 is CSVVKNTEAFF. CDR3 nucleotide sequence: TGCAGCGTTGTTAAGAACACTGAAGCTTTCTTT.

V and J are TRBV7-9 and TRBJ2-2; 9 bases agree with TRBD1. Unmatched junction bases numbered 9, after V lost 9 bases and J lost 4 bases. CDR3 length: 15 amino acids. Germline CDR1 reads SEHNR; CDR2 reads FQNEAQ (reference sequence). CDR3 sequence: CARGPGTGITGELFF. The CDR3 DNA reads TGTGCCAGGGGGCCCGGGACAGGGATCACCGGGGAGCTGTTTTTT.

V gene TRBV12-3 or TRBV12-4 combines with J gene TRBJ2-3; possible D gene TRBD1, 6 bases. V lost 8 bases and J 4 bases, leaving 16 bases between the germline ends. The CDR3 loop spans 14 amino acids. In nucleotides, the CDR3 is TGTGCCAGCGGGGCAGCACAGGGTGCAGATACGCAGTATTTT. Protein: CASGAAQGADTQYF.

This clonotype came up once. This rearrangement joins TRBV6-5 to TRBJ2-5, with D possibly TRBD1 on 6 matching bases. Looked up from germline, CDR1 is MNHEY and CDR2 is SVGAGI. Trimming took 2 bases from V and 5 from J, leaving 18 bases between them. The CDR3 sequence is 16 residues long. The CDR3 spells CASSYTGTSRWETQYF. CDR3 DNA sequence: TGTGCCAGCAGTTACACCGGGACATCGAGGTGGGAGACCCAGTACTTC.

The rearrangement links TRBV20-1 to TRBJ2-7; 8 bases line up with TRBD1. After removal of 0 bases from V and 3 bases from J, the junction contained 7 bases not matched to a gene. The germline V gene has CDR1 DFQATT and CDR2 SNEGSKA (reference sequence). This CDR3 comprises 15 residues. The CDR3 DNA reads TGCAGTGCTAGAGATGGGCAGGGGGCTGGCTACGAGCAGTACTTC. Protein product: CSARDGQGAGYEQYF.

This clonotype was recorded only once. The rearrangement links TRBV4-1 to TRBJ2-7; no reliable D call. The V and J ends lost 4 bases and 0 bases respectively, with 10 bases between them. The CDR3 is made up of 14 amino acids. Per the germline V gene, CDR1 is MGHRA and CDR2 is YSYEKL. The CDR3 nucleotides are TGCGCCAGCAGCCTCTACACCAGCTCCTACGAGCAGTACTTC. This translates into CASSLYTSSYEQYF.

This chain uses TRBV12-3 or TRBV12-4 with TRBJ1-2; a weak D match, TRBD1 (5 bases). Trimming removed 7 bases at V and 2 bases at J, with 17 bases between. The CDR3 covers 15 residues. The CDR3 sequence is CASTFGGSGNYGYTF. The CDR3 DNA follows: TGTGCCAGCACTTTTGGGGGTTCGGGGAACTATGGCTACACCTTC.

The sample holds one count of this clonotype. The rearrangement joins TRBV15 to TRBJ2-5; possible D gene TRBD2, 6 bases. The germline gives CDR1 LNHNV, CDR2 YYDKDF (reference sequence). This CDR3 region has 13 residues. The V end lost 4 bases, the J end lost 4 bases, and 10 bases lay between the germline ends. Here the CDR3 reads CATSIISGETQYF. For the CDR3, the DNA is TGTGCCACCAGCATTATTAGCGGAGAGACCCAGTACTTC.

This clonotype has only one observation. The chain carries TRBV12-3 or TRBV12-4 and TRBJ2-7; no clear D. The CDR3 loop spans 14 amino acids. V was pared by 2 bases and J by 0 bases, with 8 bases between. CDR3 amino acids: CASSLRADSYEQYF. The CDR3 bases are TGTGCCAGCAGTTTACGGGCAGACTCCTACGAGCAGTACTTC.